What follows are 26 T cell receptor beta chains derived from one specimen sequenced in a study of blood T cell repertoires in COVID-19. Sequenced by immunoSEQ multiplex PCR; TCRdb stores in-frame clones only, minus some. The sample includes roughly 29,000 clones, about 92% seen only once; the top ten take more than 0.8%. The sample comprised peripheral blood. These receptors were taken from a woman in her 70s with COVID-19, enrolled during active disease.

This sequence joins TRBV28 and TRBJ1-1; a weak D match, TRBD1 (5 bases). V lost 3 bases and J lost 8, with 13 bases in between. Germline lookup yields CDR1 MDHEN and CDR2 SYDVKM. This CDR3 is built from 13 residues. CDR3 sequence: CASSFRQGFEAFF. DNA of the CDR3: TGTGCCAGCAGTTTTCGGCAGGGCTTCGAAGCTTTCTTT.

This chain uses TRBV6-5 with TRBJ2-3; TRBD1 matches 8 bases. Germline-derived CDR1 and CDR2 are MNHEY and SVGAGI. After removal of 2 bases from V and 6 bases from J, the junction contained 7 bases not matched to a gene. CDR3 size: 15 residues. CDR3 in DNA: TGTGCCAGCAGTTACGTCCAGGGGGCAACTGATACGCAGTATTTT. This sequence encodes CASSYVQGATDTQYF.

J is TRBJ1-6 and V is TRBV18, with D possibly TRBD1 on 6 matching bases. CDR3 length: 15 residues. CDR1 and CDR2 (germline): KGHSH, LQKENI. V shed 3 bases and J shed 10 bases, with 16 bases lying between them. CDR3 amino acids: CASSPSGRGDSPLHF. Here the CDR3 DNA reads TGTGCCAGCTCACCGTCGGGCAGGGGAGACTCACCCCTCCACTTT.

The V call is TRBV5-1, the J call TRBJ1-5, with TRBD1 identical over 11 bases. Per germline, CDR1 SGHRS and CDR2 YFSETQ. The length of the CDR3 is 14 residues. V gave up 3 bases and J gave up 5 bases; unmatched junction bases: 1. The CDR3 loop is CASSWTGGDQPQHF. The DNA of the CDR3 is TGCGCCAGCAGCTGGACAGGGGGCGATCAGCCCCAGCATTTT.

This chain joins TRBV24-1 and TRBJ2-1; D remains unclear. The CDR3 extends over 12 amino acids. Germline lookup yields CDR1 KGHDR and CDR2 SFDVKD. The V end lost 5 bases, the J end lost 4 bases, and 5 bases lay between the germline ends. CDR3 DNA sequence: TGTGCCACCAGTGCCGAGTACAATGAGCAGTTCTTC. Protein: CATSAEYNEQFF.

The V gene is TRBV4-3, the J gene TRBJ2-2, with TRBD1 matching over 8 bases. Germline CDR1 and CDR2: LGHNA and YSLEER. After removal of 4 bases from V and 8 bases from J, the junction contained 6 bases not matched to a gene. The CDR3 covers 14 residues. In nucleotides, the CDR3 is TGCGCCAGCAGCCGGTGGACAGGGTCTGGGGAGCTGTTTTTT. Protein product: CASSRWTGSGELFF.

The rearrangement links TRBV11-2 to TRBJ1-6; 8 bases are a match to TRBD1. The length of the CDR3 is 15 residues. V gave up 2 bases and J gave up 10 bases; unmatched junction bases: 7. CDR1 and CDR2 from the germline V gene are SGHAT and FQNNGV. The CDR3 coding sequence is TGTGCCAGCAGCTTAAACGGACAGGGTGTCTCACCCCTCCACTTT. It specifies CASSLNGQGVSPLHF. Complete variable domain (other parts from reference TRBV11-2 and TRBJ1-6): EAGVAQSPRYKIIEKRQSVAFWCNPISGHATLYWYQQILGQGPKLLIQFQNNGVVDDSQLPKDRFSAERLKGVDSTLKIQPAKLEDSAVYLCASSLNGQGVSPLHFGNGTRLTVT.

The rearrangement joins TRBV7-9 to TRBJ1-2; TRBD1 matches at 7 bases. The germline CDR1 and CDR2 sequences are SEHNR and FQNEAQ (reference sequence). The CDR3 is 15 amino acids. Trimming cost V 1 base and J 8 bases; bases outside gene matches: 10. CDR3 coding DNA: TGTGCCAGCAGCTTAGGAGGGGGCAGGTCCCTCGGCTACACCTTC. Residues: CASSLGGGRSLGYTF.

The chain recombines TRBV5-1 with TRBJ1-2, with TRBD1 matching 7 bases. The CDR3 length is 13 residues. The V gene's germline CDR1 is SGHRS and CDR2 YFSETQ. The J segment lost 7 bases and the V segment lost 8 bases, leaving 11 bases of the junction unmatched. CDR3 sequence: CASSSGTEVGYTF. The CDR3 region has the DNA TGCGCCAGTTCATCCGGGACAGAAGTTGGCTACACCTTC.

This rearrangement joins TRBV12-3 or TRBV12-4 to TRBJ1-5; 7 nucleotides line up with TRBD1. The CDR3 consists of 12 residues. V dropped 8 bases and J dropped 6; count of bases not matched to a gene: 4. The CDR3 is CASAQGIQPQHF. The DNA of the CDR3 is TGTGCCAGCGCACAGGGGATTCAGCCCCAGCATTTT.

This clone is deemed medium-sized. This rearrangement joins TRBV7-2 to TRBJ2-1; TRBD1 matches at 8 bases. J lost 8 bases, V lost 4 bases, and 10 bases had no gene match. The CDR3 is 15 residues long. In germline, CDR1 is SGHTA, CDR2 FQGNSA. The CDR3 DNA is TGTGCCAGCAGCTCTAGGGGGCAGGGGGCGGATGAGCAGTTCTTC. This sequence encodes CASSSRGQGADEQFF.

The count of this clone is one. V gene TRBV7-9 combines with J gene TRBJ1-2, with 8 bases aligning to TRBD1. Per germline, CDR1 SEHNR and CDR2 FQNEAQ (reference sequence). CDR3 length equals 15 residues. V lost 6 bases and J lost 0; bases outside the gene matches: 6. This CDR3 is CASSLGTGPNYGYTF. The DNA for the CDR3 is TGTGCCAGCAGTCTCGGGACAGGCCCTAACTATGGCTACACCTTC.

The rearrangement joins TRBV10-3 to TRBJ1-5; D is perhaps TRBD1 (5 bases). Trimming pared 4 bases from V and 6 bases from J, leaving 10 bases between. The CDR3 loop spans 13 amino acids. CDR1 and CDR2 from the germline V gene are ENHRY and SYGVKD. CDR3 in DNA: TGTGCCATCAGTGGGGGGGAGGGTCAGCCCCAGCATTTT. It translates to CAISGGEGQPQHF.

The chain uses TRBV30 and TRBJ2-3; 7 bases are a match to TRBD2. Germline assignment: CDR1 GTSNPN and CDR2 SVGIG (reference sequence). The trim removed 2 bases at V and 1 base at J, leaving 6 bases unmatched. The CDR3 covers 15 residues. The CDR3 nucleotides are TGTGCCTGGAGTCCCCTGGCGGGAGGCACAGATACGCAGTATTTT. Its translation: CAWSPLAGGTDTQYF.

The chain has TRBV30 and TRBJ1-6; no firm D call. Deletions cut 4 bases from V and 9 bases from J, with 10 bases between. Germline-derived CDR1 and CDR2 are GTSNPN and SVGIG (reference sequence). The CDR3 sequence is 12 residues long. The CDR3 DNA follows: TGTGCCTGGACGGGGTTAGGTTCACCCCTCCACTTT. Protein sequence: CAWTGLGSPLHF. Variable domain in full (rest from reference TRBV30 and TRBJ1-6): SQTIHQWPATLVQPVGSPLSLECTVEGTSNPNLYWYRQAAGRGLQLLFYSVGIGQISSEVPQNLSASRPQDRQFILSSKKLLLSDSGFYLCAWTGLGSPLHFGNGTRLTVT.

The chain has TRBV7-3 and TRBJ2-3; TRBD2 is a possible D gene (6 bases). The CDR3 is made up of 13 amino acids. The germline V and J ends were trimmed by 4 bases and 6 bases, with 11 bases remaining between them. From germline, CDR1 is SGHTA and CDR2 FQGTGA. The CDR3 DNA is TGTGCCAGCAGCTCTACAAGCGGGGATACGCAGTATTTT. Translating it yields CASSSTSGDTQYF.

V gene TRBV7-9 combines with J gene TRBJ1-1; D gene unclear. This CDR3 has 13 residues. CDR1 is SEHNR, CDR2 FQNEAQ, per germline (reference sequence). V lost 3 bases to trimming and J lost 1 base, with 6 bases between them. The CDR3 loop reads CASSLNKNTEAFF. CDR3 DNA: TGTGCCAGCAGCTTGAACAAGAACACTGAAGCTTTCTTT.

The chain uses TRBV2 and TRBJ2-2; perhaps TRBD2 as D (7 bases). In germline, CDR1 is SNHLY, CDR2 FYNNEI. V was pared by 4 bases and J by 0 bases, with 15 bases between. This CDR3 contains 17 residues. The DNA for the CDR3 is TGTGCCAGCAGTGGATGGGGGGGCGTCGCGAACACCGGGGAGCTGTTTTTT. Its protein is CASSGWGGVANTGELFF.

The chain links TRBV5-4 to TRBJ1-5; D ambiguous. Between the trimmed V and J ends, which lost 4 bases and 5 bases, there was a span of 13 bases. The CDR3 sequence is 14 residues long. Germline CDR1 and CDR2: SGHNT and YYREEE (reference sequence). The CDR3 loop reads CASSEGGVDQPQHF. For the CDR3, the DNA is TGTGCCAGCAGCGAGGGAGGAGTTGATCAGCCCCAGCATTTT. Full variable domain (remainder filled in from reference TRBV5-4 and TRBJ1-5): ETGVTQSPTHLIKTRGQQVTLRCSSQSGHNTVSWYQQALGQGPQFIFQYYREEENGRGNFPPRFSGLQFPNYSSELNVNALELDDSALYLCASSEGGVDQPQHFGDGTRLSIL.

The chain couples TRBV5-1 to TRBJ2-7; 8 bases match TRBD1. This CDR3 is built from 13 residues. Trimming at V came to 1 base and at J to 3 bases, leaving 0 bases not matched to a gene. Germline CDR1 reads SGHRS; CDR2 reads YFSETQ. Here the CDR3 reads CASSLTGGYEQYF. The CDR3 coding sequence is TGCGCCAGCAGCTTGACAGGGGGCTACGAGCAGTACTTC.

The chain combines TRBV30 with TRBJ2-7; maybe TRBD1 (5 bases). This CDR3 is 14 amino acids long. V was trimmed by 0 bases and J by 7 bases, leaving 16 bases between them. CDR1 GTSNPN and CDR2 SVGIG come from the germline V gene (reference sequence). CDR3 loop: CAWSVRIPRAEQYF. The CDR3 DNA sequence: TGTGCCTGGAGTGTACGAATCCCCAGGGCAGAGCAGTACTTC.

This clone was detected only once. The germline gene is not matched at one end of the junction; a read error may be the cause. The chain has TRBV7-7 and TRBJ2-7, with TRBD1 matching over 7 bases. The CDR3 is 13 residues long. Per germline, CDR1 SSHAT and CDR2 FNYEAQ (reference sequence). The CDR3 DNA reads as TGTGCTAGCAGCCTCACATCAGGGGGCGAGCAGTACTTC. It codes for CASSLTSGGEQYF.

In this sample, this clone turned up once. The V gene is TRBV6-1, the J gene TRBJ2-7; weak D call: TRBD2 (5 bases). The V and J ends lost 2 bases and 2 bases respectively, with 10 bases between them. Germline values: CDR1 MNHNS, CDR2 SASEGT. The CDR3 is made up of 14 amino acids. CDR3 loop: CASSEFGETYEQYF. For the CDR3, the DNA is TGTGCCAGCAGTGAATTCGGGGAAACCTACGAGCAGTACTTC.

V usage is TRBV7-2 and J usage is TRBJ2-1, with a tentative D call TRBD1 (5 bases). CDR1 is SGHTA, CDR2 FQGNSA, per germline. The V end was cut by 6 bases, the J end by 7 bases, with 16 bases between. This CDR3 has 14 residues. The CDR3 region is CASRGRRVVNEQFF. CDR3 nucleotide sequence: TGTGCCAGCAGGGGGCGCAGGGTTGTGAATGAGCAGTTCTTC.

This chain uses TRBV12-5 with TRBJ2-7; D possibly corresponds to TRBD2 (6 bases). CDR1 is LGHNT and CDR2 is FRNRAP in the germline V gene. This CDR3 spans 13 amino acids. In DNA, the CDR3 is TGTGCACGCCCGGGGGTCATCCCTTACGAGCAGTACTTC. As protein: CARPGVIPYEQYF.

CDR3 sequence (DNA): TGCGCCAGCAGCCACCAAACAGGGCTCTACAATGAGCAGTTCTTC. Protein: CASSHQTGLYNEQFF. The rearrangement links TRBV4-1 to TRBJ2-1; a possible D gene is TRBD1 (6 bases). With 3 bases removed from V and 3 bases from J, the gap between germline ends came to 12 bases. The CDR3 length is 15 residues. Germline values: CDR1 MGHRA, CDR2 YSYEKL.